These 8 T cell receptor beta chains share one sample of origin, sequenced in a study of T cells in Graves' hyperthyroidism and ophthalmopathy. The CDR3 regions of TCR beta were amplified from RNA transcripts. Carried out on the TCR CDR3, a first-round RT-PCR used the HTBI primer set. TCRdb re-derived calls from the multiplex PCR reads in MiXCR, one entry per CDR3 protein. The data contain 300,000 to 450,000 distinct CDR3 sequences, approximately 12% of them seen just once; the ten biggest clones take up more than 20%. Material for sequencing was blood. The receptors come from a man younger than 40 with Graves' hyperthyroidism that later progressed to Graves' ophthalmopathy.

This clonotype was seen at least ten times. The chain carries TRBV7-8 and TRBJ1-3, with D perhaps TRBD1 (6 bases). The V gene's germline CDR1 is SGHVS and CDR2 FQNEAQ. The V and J ends lost 3 bases and 2 bases respectively, with 8 bases between them. This CDR3 spans 14 amino acids. The CDR3: CASSLPGAGNTIYF. The DNA for the CDR3 is TGTGCCAGCAGCTTGCCAGGGGCTGGAAACACCATATATTTT.

This clonotype was seen many times. The chain carries TRBV2 and TRBJ1-2; 7 bases are shared with TRBD1. Germline V lookup: CDR1 SNHLY, CDR2 FYNNEI. The CDR3 covers 14 residues. Trimming took 2 bases from V and 2 from J; bases not matched to a gene: 2. In DNA form, the CDR3 reads TGTGCCAGCAGTGAAAGGGGGCGAAACTATGGCTACACCTTC. Its translation is CASSERGRNYGYTF.

This clonotype occurred a few times. CDR3: CASISREPNTEAFF. DNA for the CDR3: TGTGCCAGCATTTCTAGAGAGCCGAACACTGAAGCTTTCTTT. V is TRBV28 and J is TRBJ1-1; D gene uncertain. This CDR3 is built from 14 residues. The V gene's germline CDR1 is MDHEN and CDR2 SYDVKM. Trimming stripped 7 bases from V and 1 base from J, with 13 bases between.

The chain is built from TRBV6-2 or TRBV6-3 and TRBJ1-4; D remains ambiguous. The CDR3 is 14 amino acids. V was cut by 8 bases and J by 0 bases, with 10 bases left in between. The germline CDR1 and CDR2 sequences are MNHEY and SVGEGT. The CDR3 loop is CASDGGATNEKLFF. CDR3 nucleotides: TGTGCCAGCGACGGCGGGGCAACTAATGAAAAACTGTTTTTT.

The chain has TRBV6-1 and TRBJ1-6; possible D gene TRBD1, 6 bases. Germline loops: CDR1 MNHNS, CDR2 SASEGT. The CDR3 covers 15 residues. V was clipped by 8 bases and J by 4 bases, with 15 bases between them. The CDR3 sequence: CASALDTGYNSPLHF. In nucleotides, the CDR3 is TGTGCCAGCGCACTCGATACAGGGTATAATTCACCCCTCCACTTT.

This clonotype was detected many times. This rearrangement joins TRBV9 to TRBJ2-1; D could derive from TRBD1 or TRBD2 (6 bases each). Trimming cost V 1 base and J 8 bases, with 16 bases left between them. Germline V lookup: CDR1 SGDLS, CDR2 YYNGEE. The CDR3 is 15 residues long. CDR3 loop: CASSVPYRGRDEQFF. In nucleotides, the CDR3 is TGTGCCAGCAGCGTACCTTACCGGGGGCGTGATGAGCAGTTCTTC.

This clonotype was recorded at least ten times. The chain has TRBV28 and TRBJ1-2, with D tentatively TRBD1 (5 bases). This CDR3 region has 13 residues. The germline V and J ends were trimmed by 8 bases and 2 bases, with 12 bases remaining between them. The V gene's germline CDR1 is MDHEN and CDR2 SYDVKM. CDR3 nucleotide sequence: TGTGCCAGCGGAAGCCGGGACAACTATGGCTACACCTTC. Its translation is CASGSRDNYGYTF.

This clonotype was seen repeatedly, ten times or more. This chain joins TRBV20-1 and TRBJ1-5, with 11 bases aligning to TRBD1. The CDR3 is 17 residues long. V gave up 0 bases and J gave up 4 bases; unmatched junction bases: 8. In germline, CDR1 is DFQATT, CDR2 SNEGSKA (reference sequence). The CDR3 is CSARDRGQGGSNQPQHF. For the CDR3, the DNA is TGCAGTGCTAGAGATAGGGGACAGGGGGGCTCTAATCAGCCCCAGCATTTT.